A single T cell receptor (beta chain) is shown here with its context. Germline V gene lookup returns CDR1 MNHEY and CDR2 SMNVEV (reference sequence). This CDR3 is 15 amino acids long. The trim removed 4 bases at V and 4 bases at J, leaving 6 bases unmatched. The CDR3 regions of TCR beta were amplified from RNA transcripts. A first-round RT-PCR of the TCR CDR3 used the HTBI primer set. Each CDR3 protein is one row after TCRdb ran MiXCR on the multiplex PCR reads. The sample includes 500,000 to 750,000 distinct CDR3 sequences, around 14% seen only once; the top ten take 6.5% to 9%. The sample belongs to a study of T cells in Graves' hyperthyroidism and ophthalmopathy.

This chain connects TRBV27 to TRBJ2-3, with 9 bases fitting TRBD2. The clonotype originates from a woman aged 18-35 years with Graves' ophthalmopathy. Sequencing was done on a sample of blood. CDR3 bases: TGTGCCAGCAGTTGGATAGCGGGAGTGGCAGATACGCAGTATTTT. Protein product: CASSWIAGVADTQYF.